The TCR beta chain described here comes from a study of blood T cells in healthy people across ages. It was with a sample-barcoded 5' primer and a J-beta primer mix that a second PCR of roughly 7 to 12 cycles was run. TCRdb used MiXCR to reprocess the 5' RACE reads, holding one entry per CDR3 protein. This table has over 600,000 distinct CDR3 sequences, 46% appearing once. In regard to this clonotype: Its ends do not fully match the called genes, so a read error is possible.

CDR3 length: 13 amino acids. Per germline, CDR1 LNHDA and CDR2 SQIVND (reference sequence). At least 6 million PBMCs were isolated per sample. Sequences were obtained from blood. J is TRBJ2-7 and V is TRBV19, with D uncertain. The TCR originated in a man aged 80 or over in good health. The CDR3 loop is CARSIDGAYEQYF. CDR3 sequence (DNA): TGTGCCAGGAGTATAGATGGGGCCTACGAGCAGTACTTC.